Presented here are 2 T cell receptor beta chains from one specimen sequenced in a study of T cell repertoires in cytomegalovirus infection. No antigen has been assigned to these receptors. Using its own MiXCR run on the reads, TCRdb lists one record per CDR3 protein. The data hold a few hundred thousand distinct CDR3 sequences, with roughly 43% observed a single time. This specimen was cultured PBMCs, taken from culture after CMV antigen stimulation. These receptors were collected from a human donor in good health (CMV status not recorded). Some clones in this sample may be carry-over from other donors' samples.

V usage is TRBV19 and J usage is TRBJ1-2; D is perhaps TRBD1 (6 bases). The V gene lost 6 bases and the J gene lost 5 bases, with 16 bases spanning the gap. From germline, CDR1 is LNHDA and CDR2 SQIVND (reference sequence). The CDR3 contains 14 residues. The CDR3, as DNA: TGTGCCAGTAGGCCAACAGGGATCGGGTATGGCTACACCTTC. Amino acids: CASRPTGIGYGYTF.

There are a few counts of this clonotype. The chain recombines TRBV6-5 with TRBJ2-7; unclear D gene. This CDR3 is 11 amino acids long. Trimming stripped 6 bases from V and 7 bases from J, with 10 bases between. Germline V lookup: CDR1 MNHEY, CDR2 SVGAGI. The CDR3, as DNA: TGTGCCAGCAGCTTCGATACGGAGCAGTACTTC. As protein: CASSFDTEQYF.